This record concerns one TCR beta chain sequence. Looked up from germline, CDR1 is SGHDT and CDR2 is YYEEEE. The CDR3 spans 15 residues. V lost 4 bases to trimming and J lost 4 bases, with 15 bases between them. RNA, at about 0.45 to 1 ug, was reverse transcribed with random hexamers. One entry per CDR3 protein, called by TCRdb with MiXCR from the immunoSEQ multiplex PCR reads. The table has a few hundred thousand distinct CDR3 sequences, nearly 97% seen once. The data originate from a study of CD8 T cells in Susac syndrome. The TCR originated in a human donor with multiple sclerosis. The sequenced material came from CD4+ T cells from PBMCs. The rearrangement uses TRBV5-6 and TRBJ2-4, with D tentatively TRBD2 (6 bases). In DNA form, the CDR3 reads TGTGCCAGCAGCCGCCGGGCAGGACTAAAAAACATTCAGTACTTC. This sequence encodes CASSRRAGLKNIQYF.